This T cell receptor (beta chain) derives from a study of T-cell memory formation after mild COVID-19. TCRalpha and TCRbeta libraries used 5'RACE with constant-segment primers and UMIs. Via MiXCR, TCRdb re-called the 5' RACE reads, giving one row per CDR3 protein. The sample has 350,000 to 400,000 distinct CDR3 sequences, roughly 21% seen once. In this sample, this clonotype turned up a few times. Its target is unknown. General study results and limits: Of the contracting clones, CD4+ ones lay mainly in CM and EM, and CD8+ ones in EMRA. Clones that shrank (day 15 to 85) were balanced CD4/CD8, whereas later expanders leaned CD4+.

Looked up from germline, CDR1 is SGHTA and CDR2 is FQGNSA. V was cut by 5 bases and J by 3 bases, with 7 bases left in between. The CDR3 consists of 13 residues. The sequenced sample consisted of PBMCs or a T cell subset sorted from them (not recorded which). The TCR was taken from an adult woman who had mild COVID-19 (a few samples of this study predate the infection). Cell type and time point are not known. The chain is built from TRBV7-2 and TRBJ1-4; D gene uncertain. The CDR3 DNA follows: TGTGCCAGCAGCCTCAATCCTAATGAAAAACTGTTTTTT. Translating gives CASSLNPNEKLFF.